This T cell receptor beta chain emerged from a study of Ad26.COV2.S vaccination and SARS-CoV-2 variants. Study context: Participants got Ad26.COV2.S intramuscularly, once or twice 56 days apart.

Profiling relied on immunoSEQ multiplex PCR, and the TCRdb table lists in-frame clones only, not all of them. The sample comprises over 400,000 clones, 80% to 95% of which are singletons, and around 1.7% rests with the top ten. General study results and limits: Breadth measured for non-spike TCRs was similar across vaccine and placebo recipients.

With respect to this clone: Its target is not known.

The treatment denotes: some 20 received Ad26.COV2.S at low or high dose, single or two shots; a few received placebo; per-sample allocation not given. Samples came from day 63 after the first vaccine or placebo injection. The receptor was derived from a person aged 18 to 65 who received the Ad26.COV2.S COVID-19 vaccine or a placebo. The material sequenced was peripheral blood, taken in a trial of Ad26.COV2.S vaccine versus placebo.

CDR3 region: CASSAGGPPYEQYF. The CDR3 coding sequence is TGTGCCAGCAGTGCGGGCGGCCCCCCCTACGAGCAGTACTTC. The rearrangement joins TRBV25-1 to TRBJ2-7; D is uncertain. CDR1 is MGHDK and CDR2 is SYGVNS in the germline V gene. V lost 4 bases and J lost 2, with 12 bases in between. The CDR3 spans 14 residues.